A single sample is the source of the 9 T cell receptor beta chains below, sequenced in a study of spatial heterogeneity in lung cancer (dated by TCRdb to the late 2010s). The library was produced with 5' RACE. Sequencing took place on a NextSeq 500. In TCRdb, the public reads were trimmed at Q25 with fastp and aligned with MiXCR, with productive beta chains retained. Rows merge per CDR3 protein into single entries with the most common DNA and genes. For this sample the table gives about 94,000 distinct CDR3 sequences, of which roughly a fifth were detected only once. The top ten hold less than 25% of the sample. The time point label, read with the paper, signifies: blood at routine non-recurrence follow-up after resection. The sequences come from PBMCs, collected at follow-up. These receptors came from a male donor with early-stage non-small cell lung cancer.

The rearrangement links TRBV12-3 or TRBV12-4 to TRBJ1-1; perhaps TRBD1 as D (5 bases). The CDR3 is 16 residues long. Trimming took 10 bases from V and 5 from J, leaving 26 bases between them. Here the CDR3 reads CAIQFIRGAGGTEAFF. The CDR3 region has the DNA TGTGCCATCCAGTTTATACGGGGCGCGGGTGGAACTGAAGCTTTCTTT.

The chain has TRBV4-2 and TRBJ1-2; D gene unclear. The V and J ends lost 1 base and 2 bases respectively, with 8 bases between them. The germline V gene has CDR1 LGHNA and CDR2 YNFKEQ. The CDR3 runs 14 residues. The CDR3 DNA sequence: TGTGCCAGCAGCCAAGTTAAGTCAAACTATGGCTACACCTTC. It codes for CASSQVKSNYGYTF.

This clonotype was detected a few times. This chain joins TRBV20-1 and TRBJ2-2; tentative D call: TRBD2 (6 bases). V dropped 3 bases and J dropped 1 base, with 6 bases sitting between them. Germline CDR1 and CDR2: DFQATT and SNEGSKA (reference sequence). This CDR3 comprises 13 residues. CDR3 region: CSARRGNTGELFF. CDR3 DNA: TGCAGTGCTAGGCGGGGGAACACCGGGGAGCTGTTTTTT.

The CDR3 loop is CASRGGTGLYNEQFF. The CDR3 DNA reads TGTGCCAGCAGGGGAGGGACAGGGCTCTACAATGAGCAGTTCTTC. The chain is built from TRBV27 and TRBJ2-1, with 9 nucleotides matching TRBD1. The germline gives CDR1 MNHEY, CDR2 SMNVEV (reference sequence). This CDR3 has 15 amino acids. V shed 6 bases, J shed 3 bases, and the junction held 6 bases outside the gene matches.

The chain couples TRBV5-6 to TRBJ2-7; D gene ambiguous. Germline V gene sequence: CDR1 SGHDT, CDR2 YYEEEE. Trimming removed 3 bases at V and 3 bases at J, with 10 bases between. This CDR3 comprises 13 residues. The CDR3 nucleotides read TGTGCCAGCAGCTCAGGACCGAACTACGAGCAGTACGTC. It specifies CASSSGPNYEQYV.

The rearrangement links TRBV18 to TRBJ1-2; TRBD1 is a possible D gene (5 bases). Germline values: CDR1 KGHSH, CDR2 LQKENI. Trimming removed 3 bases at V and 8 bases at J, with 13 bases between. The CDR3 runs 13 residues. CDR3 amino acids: CASSPGQSGGYTF. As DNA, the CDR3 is TGTGCCAGCTCACCGGGGCAAAGCGGCGGCTACACCTTC.

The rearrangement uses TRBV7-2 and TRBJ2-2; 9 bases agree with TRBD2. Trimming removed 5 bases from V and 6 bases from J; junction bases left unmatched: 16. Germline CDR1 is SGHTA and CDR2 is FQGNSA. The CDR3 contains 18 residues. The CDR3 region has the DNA TGTGCCAGCAGCCGAACTAGCGGGCGAATGCTTGATGCCGGGGAGCTGTTTTTT. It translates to CASSRTSGRMLDAGELFF.

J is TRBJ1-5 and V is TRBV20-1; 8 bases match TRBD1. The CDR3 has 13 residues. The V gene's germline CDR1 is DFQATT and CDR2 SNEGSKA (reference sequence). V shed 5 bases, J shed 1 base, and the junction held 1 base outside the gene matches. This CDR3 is CSARQGSNQPQHF. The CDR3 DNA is TGCAGTGCTCGACAGGGGAGCAATCAGCCCCAGCATTTT.

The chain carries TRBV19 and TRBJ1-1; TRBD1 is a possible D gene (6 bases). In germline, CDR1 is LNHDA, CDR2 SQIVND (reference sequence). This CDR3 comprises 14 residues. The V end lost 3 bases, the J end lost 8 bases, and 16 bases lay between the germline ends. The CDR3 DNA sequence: TGTGCCAGTAGTATTAGGACAGAGGGCTCCGAAGCTTTCTTT. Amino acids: CASSIRTEGSEAFF.